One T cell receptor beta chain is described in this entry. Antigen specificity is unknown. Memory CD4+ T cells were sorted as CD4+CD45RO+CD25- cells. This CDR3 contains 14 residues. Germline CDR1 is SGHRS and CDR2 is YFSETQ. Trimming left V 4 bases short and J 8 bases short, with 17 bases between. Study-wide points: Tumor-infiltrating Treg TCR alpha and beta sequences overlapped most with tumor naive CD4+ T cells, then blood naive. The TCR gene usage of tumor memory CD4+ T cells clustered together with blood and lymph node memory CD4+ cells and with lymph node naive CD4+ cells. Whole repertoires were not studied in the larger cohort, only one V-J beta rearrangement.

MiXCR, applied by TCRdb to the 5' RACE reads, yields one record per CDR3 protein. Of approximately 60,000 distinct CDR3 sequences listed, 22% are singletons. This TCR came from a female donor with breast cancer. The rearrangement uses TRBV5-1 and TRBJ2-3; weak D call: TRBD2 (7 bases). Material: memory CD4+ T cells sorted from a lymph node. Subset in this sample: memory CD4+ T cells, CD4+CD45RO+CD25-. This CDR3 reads CASSRVGGAGTQYF. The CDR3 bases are TGCGCCAGCAGCAGGGTAGGGGGGGCAGGTACGCAGTATTTT.